These 18 T cell receptor beta chains were all obtained from the same sample, sequenced in a study of T cell responses to AZD1222 COVID-19 vaccine. Only in-frame clones appear in the TCRdb table, and some are missing; sequencing was by immunoSEQ multiplex PCR. The sample consists of about 130,000 clones, approximately 85% of them appearing once. The sample in question was peripheral blood, obtained on day 0 of AZD1222 vaccination. The receptor source for this set is an adult in good health.

J is TRBJ2-1 and V is TRBV7-8; perhaps TRBD2 as D (6 bases). CDR3 size: 15 residues. Looked up from germline, CDR1 is SGHVS and CDR2 is FQNEAQ. V was clipped by 4 bases and J by 2 bases, with 12 bases between them. CDR3 in amino acids: CASSSDGLTYNEQFF. Written as DNA, the CDR3 is TGTGCCAGCAGCTCAGACGGACTAACCTACAATGAGCAGTTCTTC. The whole variable domain, remainder taken from reference TRBV7-8 and TRBJ2-1, is GAGVSQSPRYKVAKRGQDVALRCDPISGHVSLFWYQQALGQGPEFLTYFQNEAQLDKSGLPSDRFFAERPEGSVSTLKIQRTQQEDSAVYLCASSSDGLTYNEQFFGPGTRLTVL.

This clone appeared a few times. The J gene is TRBJ1-5, the V gene TRBV19; 8 bases map to TRBD1. After removal of 5 bases from V and 6 bases from J, the junction contained 6 bases not matched to a gene. This CDR3 comprises 14 residues. Germline CDR1 LNHDA, CDR2 SQIVND (reference sequence). In nucleotides, the CDR3 is TGTGCCAGTAGTGTGGGACAGGCCGCTCAGCCCCAGCATTTT. Translating it yields CASSVGQAAQPQHF.

The chain combines TRBV5-8 with TRBJ1-1; TRBD1 agrees at 7 bases. The germline V gene encodes CDR1 SGHTS and CDR2 YDEGEE. This CDR3 is built from 17 residues. Trimming removed 4 bases from V and 5 bases from J; junction bases left unmatched: 17. DNA of the CDR3: TGTGCCAGCAGCCCGAGGGGGCAGGGAGCAACGTGGACTGAAGCTTTCTTT. It encodes CASSPRGQGATWTEAFF.

The chain has TRBV19 and TRBJ1-3; D remains unclear. The ends were cut back, 5 bases at V and 1 base at J, with 12 bases in the middle. The CDR3 consists of 15 residues. CDR1 LNHDA and CDR2 SQIVND come from the germline V gene (reference sequence). The CDR3 DNA reads TGTGCCAGTAGTCTCGGAACCACTTCTGGAAACACCATATATTTT. Translation gives CASSLGTTSGNTIYF.

DNA for the CDR3: TGTGCCAGCAGCAGAAGTGGGGGCTTGGAAAAACTGTTTTTT. As protein: CASSRSGGLEKLFF. The chain has TRBV7-2 and TRBJ1-4; weak D call: TRBD1 (6 bases). The CDR3 runs to 14 residues. Trimming stripped 5 bases from V and 8 bases from J, with 15 bases between. The germline V gene has CDR1 SGHTA and CDR2 FQGNSA. The full variable domain, completed using reference TRBV7-2 and TRBJ1-4, is GAGVSQSPSNKVTEKGKDVELRCDPISGHTALYWYRQSLGQGLEFLIYFQGNSAPDKSGLPSDRFSAERTGGSVSTLTIQRTQQEDSAVYLCASSRSGGLEKLFFGSGTQLSVL.

The chain links TRBV5-4 to TRBJ2-5; 9 bases map to TRBD1. The CDR3 length is 14 residues. Trimming removed 4 bases from V and 5 bases from J; junction bases left unmatched: 6. Germline CDR1 is SGHNT and CDR2 is YYREEE (reference sequence). CDR3 coding DNA: TGTGCCAGCAGCGGGACAGGGTCTTGGGAGACCCAGTACTTC. Its protein is CASSGTGSWETQYF.

This clone was seen a few times. The chain employs TRBV10-3 and TRBJ2-1, with a weak D call TRBD2 (6 bases). Trimming shortened V by 4 bases and J by 3 bases, and 10 bases separated the two germline ends. Germline CDR1 is ENHRY and CDR2 is SYGVKD. This CDR3 comprises 14 residues. CDR3 nucleotide sequence: TGTGCCATCAGTGGGGGGGAGGACTACAATGAGCAGTTCTTC. Protein: CAISGGEDYNEQFF.

V is TRBV28 and J is TRBJ1-2; TRBD1 matches at 7 bases. CDR1 is MDHEN, CDR2 SYDVKM, per germline. The CDR3 spans 16 residues. J lost 2 bases, V lost 7 bases, and 13 bases had no gene match. CDR3 in amino acids: CASTLDRRMGNYGYTF. CDR3 nucleotide sequence: TGTGCCAGCACCTTGGACAGGCGGATGGGAAACTATGGCTACACCTTC.

This chain links TRBV3-1 (or the pseudogene TRBV3-2) with TRBJ2-2; 9 bases match TRBD1. The junction had 2 bases not matched to a gene; V was cut back by 4 bases and J by 5 bases. The CDR3 consists of 14 residues. Germline lookup yields CDR1 LGHDT and CDR2 YNNKEL (reference sequence). CDR3 DNA: TGTGCCAGCAGCCCAGGACAGGGGACCGGGGAGCTGTTTTTT. It specifies CASSPGQGTGELFF.

This clone was recorded once. This rearrangement joins TRBV2 to TRBJ2-7, with 8 nucleotides matching TRBD1. The V and J ends lost 2 bases and 5 bases, in that order; junction bases with no gene match: 5. This CDR3 has 14 residues. The V gene's germline CDR1 is SNHLY and CDR2 FYNNEI. The CDR3 DNA sequence: TGTGCCAGCAGTGAAAGGACAGGGAAACACGAGCAGTACTTC. Protein sequence: CASSERTGKHEQYF.

This chain joins TRBV6-5 and TRBJ2-5; 9 nucleotides align to TRBD2. There are 15 residues in the CDR3. Germline CDR1 is MNHEY and CDR2 is SVGAGI. J gave up 5 bases and V 10 bases, and 14 bases lay outside the gene matches. In DNA form, the CDR3 reads TGTGCCACCCAGGGGTTGCGGGAGGGCAAGGAGACCCAGTACTTC. Its translation is CATQGLREGKETQYF.

This clone was counted a few times. The rearrangement links TRBV28 to TRBJ1-1, with D possibly matching TRBD1 (5 bases). The CDR3 is made up of 14 amino acids. V was cut by 3 bases and J by 0 bases, with 8 bases left in between. CDR1 MDHEN and CDR2 SYDVKM come from the germline V gene. The DNA of the CDR3 is TGTGCCAGCAGTTTGGGGACTATGAACACTGAAGCTTTCTTT. Translation: CASSLGTMNTEAFF.

The V and J genes are TRBV7-9 and TRBJ2-2; TRBD2 aligns across 9 bases. V lost 5 bases, J lost 1 base, and 11 bases stayed unmatched. There are 18 residues in the CDR3. CDR1 is SEHNR and CDR2 is FQNEAQ in the germline V gene (reference sequence). The CDR3 bases are TGTGCCAGCAGCCGTAGCGGCCTAGCGGGACGGAACACCGGGGAGCTGTTTTTT. This codes for CASSRSGLAGRNTGELFF.

The chain employs TRBV9 and TRBJ2-2; TRBD1 matches 11 bases. After removal of 3 bases from V and 7 bases from J, the junction contained 5 bases not matched to a gene. The CDR3 loop spans 15 amino acids. The germline V gene encodes CDR1 SGDLS and CDR2 YYNGEE. The CDR3 coding sequence is TGTGCCAGCAGCGGGACCGGGACAGGGGGCGGGGAGCTGTTTTTT. This encodes CASSGTGTGGGELFF.

This clone was picked up a small number of times. The J gene is TRBJ2-1, the V gene TRBV4-1, with 7 bases identical to TRBD2. The CDR3 covers 15 residues. Germline V CDR1 and CDR2: MGHRA, YSYEKL. With V trimmed by 1 base and J by 8 bases, 8 bases remained unmatched. CDR3 protein: CASSQGPAGRDEQFF. The CDR3 bases are TGCGCCAGCAGCCAAGGTCCAGCGGGGAGGGATGAGCAGTTCTTC.

The V call is TRBV9, the J call TRBJ1-1; D is perhaps TRBD1 (5 bases). This CDR3 is built from 15 residues. Germline CDR1 and CDR2: SGDLS and YYNGEE. Trimming removed 0 bases from V and 0 bases from J, with 9 bases in between. The CDR3 nucleotides read TGTGCCAGCAGCGTAGATGGGGGGGTGAACACTGAAGCTTTCTTT. Translation: CASSVDGGVNTEAFF.

The chain employs TRBV12-5 and TRBJ1-1; D gene unclear. This CDR3 has 15 amino acids. Deletions cut 0 bases from V and 1 base from J, with 9 bases between. Germline assignment: CDR1 LGHNT and CDR2 FRNRAP. CDR3 sequence: CASGLVIGSNTEAFF. The CDR3 bases are TGTGCTAGTGGTTTGGTAATCGGCTCGAACACTGAAGCTTTCTTT.

This clone was found a few times. The chain combines TRBV5-1 with TRBJ2-1; TRBD1 matches at 10 bases. The ends lost 4 bases at V and 1 base at J; junction bases unmatched: 2. The CDR3 extends over 15 amino acids. Germline-derived CDR1 and CDR2 are SGHRS and YFSETQ. The CDR3 loop is CASSPGQGSYNEQFF. CDR3 in DNA: TGCGCCAGCAGCCCGGGACAGGGGTCCTACAATGAGCAGTTCTTC.